This TCR beta chain was retrieved from a study of T-cell reconstitution after alpha-beta-depleted transplantation in children. This clonotype was observed a few times. TCRbeta library construction was performed incorporating unique molecular identifiers. Using its own MiXCR run on the PCR reads, TCRdb lists one record per CDR3 protein. The sample lists 450,000 to 600,000 distinct CDR3 sequences; approximately 20% were seen once. The CDR3 is made up of 14 amino acids. CDR1 is DFQATT, CDR2 SNEGSKA, per germline (reference sequence). V lost 3 bases and J 2 bases, leaving 11 bases between the germline ends.

This rearrangement joins TRBV20-1 to TRBJ1-5, with D possibly matching TRBD1 (5 bases). The sequence was collected from a human donor who donated a stem cell graft to a child with acute lymphoblastic leukemia. The specimen comprised PBMCs from the stem cell graft donor, sampled from the stem cell graft. For the CDR3, the DNA is TGCAGTGCTAGGGGGCACATGGGCAATCAGCCCCAGCATTTT. It is translated as CSARGHMGNQPQHF.